These 22 T cell receptor beta chains were sequenced from one sample in a study of sequential checkpoint blockade in melanoma. Described treatment: randomized to nivolumab then ipilimumab (arm A) or the reverse (arm B). Generated by immunoSEQ multiplex PCR, the TCRdb table keeps only in-frame clones and is missing some. The sample contains some 40,000 clones, approximately 30% of which appear only once. The sample consisted of tumor tissue (inferred from file names), taken from a patient given nivolumab and ipilimumab in sequence. All receptors come from a human donor with melanoma.

The chain links TRBV6-8 to TRBJ2-5; 8 bases are a match to TRBD2. The CDR3 has 16 amino acids. Germline CDR1 is MNHGY and CDR2 is SAAAGT. The V and J ends lost 6 bases and 6 bases, in that order; junction bases with no gene match: 15. CDR3 coding DNA: TGTGCCAGCAGCATTATCGGGGGGGCAAGCCCCAAGACCCAGTACTTC. Translating gives CASSIIGGASPKTQYF.

The V call is TRBV18, the J call TRBJ1-3; D is ambiguous. Germline values: CDR1 KGHSH, CDR2 LQKENI. The CDR3 extends over 16 amino acids. Deletions cut 2 bases from V and 0 bases from J, with 11 bases between. Written as DNA, the CDR3 is TGTGCCAGCTCACCATCCCCCCAGAGCTCTGGAAACACCATATATTTT. This sequence encodes CASSPSPQSSGNTIYF. Together with reference TRBV18 and TRBJ1-3, the CDR3 gives the full variable domain: NAGVMQNPRHLVRRRGQEARLRCSPMKGHSHVYWYRQLPEEGLKFMVYLQKENIIDESGMPKERFSAEFPKEGPSILRIQQVVRGDSAAYFCASSPSPQSSGNTIYFGEGSWLTVV.

The rearrangement joins TRBV19 to TRBJ2-6, with 11 bases aligning to TRBD1. V was clipped by 7 bases and J by 0 bases; unmatched bases: 5. The CDR3 consists of 17 residues. CDR1 is LNHDA and CDR2 is SQIVND in the germline V gene (reference sequence). The CDR3 loop reads CASTDGTGGSGANVLTF. The CDR3, as DNA: TGTGCCAGTACAGACGGGACAGGGGGCTCTGGGGCCAACGTCCTGACTTTC.

The chain is built from TRBV18 and TRBJ2-1, with TRBD2 identical over 9 bases. Looked up from germline, CDR1 is KGHSH and CDR2 is LQKENI. There are 15 residues in the CDR3. The junction had 6 bases not matched to a gene; V was cut back by 1 base and J by 8 bases. CDR3 sequence: CASSPLAGEVHEQFF. As DNA, the CDR3 is TGTGCCAGCTCACCACTAGCGGGGGAGGTGCATGAGCAGTTCTTC.

This clone was observed a handful of times. CDR3 DNA: TGTGCCAGCAGTTTCCGCCGAGAGACCCAGTACTTC. Protein product: CASSFRRETQYF. V usage is TRBV28 and J usage is TRBJ2-5; D gene uncertain. V was cut by 3 bases and J by 4 bases, with 6 bases left in between. Germline V gene data show CDR1 as MDHEN and CDR2 as SYDVKM. The CDR3 has 12 residues. The full variable domain, with the rest looked up from reference TRBV28 and TRBJ2-5, is DVKVTQSSRYLVKRTGEKVFLECVQDMDHENMFWYRQDPGLGLRLIYFSYDVKMKEKGDIPEGYSVSREKKERFSLILESASTNQTSMYLCASSFRRETQYFGPGTRLLVL.

This clone came up a few times. The chain employs TRBV11-3 and TRBJ2-3; 11 bases are shared with TRBD2. The CDR3 runs 19 residues. J was trimmed by 1 base and V by 5 bases; bases with no gene match: 14. Germline CDR1 and CDR2: SGHNT and YENEEA. The CDR3, as DNA: TGTGCCAGCAGCCCCAGGCCCCGAACTAGCGGGAGAGGCACAGATACGCAGTATTTT. Translated, it gives CASSPRPRTSGRGTDTQYF.

The chain couples TRBV18 to TRBJ1-2; D is unresolved. Trimming took off 2 bases at V and 7 bases at J, with 14 bases between the two ends. CDR3 length: 14 amino acids. CDR1 is KGHSH and CDR2 is LQKENI in the germline V gene. The CDR3 here is CASSPNQETIGYTF. CDR3 coding DNA: TGTGCCAGCTCACCAAACCAGGAGACGATTGGCTACACCTTC.

In this sample, this clone turned up a few times. The chain is built from TRBV7-5 and TRBJ2-7; TRBD2 was called by the table and not checked on the DNA. TRBV7-5 is labeled a pseudogene. The CDR3 consists of 15 residues. The chain's CDR3 is CASSLVMGVGYEQYF. The CDR3 DNA is TGTGCCAGCAGCTTAGTCATGGGAGTGGGGTACGAGCAGTACTTC.

This clone was seen ten or more times. The chain links TRBV9 to TRBJ1-2, with D possibly being TRBD1 (5 bases). CDR1 and CDR2 (germline): SGDLS, YYNGEE. V was cut by 1 base and J by 7 bases, with 14 bases left in between. The CDR3 runs to 14 residues. The CDR3 sequence is CASSVRGRGIGYTF. For the CDR3, the DNA is TGTGCCAGCAGCGTACGGGGGAGAGGAATTGGCTACACCTTC.

This chain links TRBV5-1 with TRBJ1-1; 7 positions match TRBD1. Trimming cost V 4 bases and J 0 bases; bases outside gene matches: 6. CDR3 length: 15 amino acids. Germline CDR1 is SGHRS and CDR2 is YFSETQ. The CDR3 bases are TGCGCCAGCAGCCGGGGACAGAGCATGAACACTGAAGCTTTCTTT. Translating it yields CASSRGQSMNTEAFF.

This clone was counted a few times. The chain links TRBV9 to TRBJ2-3; 16 nucleotides align to TRBD2. Trimming at V came to 4 bases and at J to 9 bases, leaving 11 bases not matched to a gene. Looked up from germline, CDR1 is SGDLS and CDR2 is YYNGEE. This CDR3 region has 17 residues. The CDR3 loop is CASSLGSGLAGGGTQYF. DNA of the CDR3: TGTGCCAGCAGCTTAGGGTCGGGACTAGCGGGAGGGGGCACGCAGTATTTT.

The CDR3 protein is CASSQGDRGRYGYTF. CDR3 coding DNA: TGCGCCAGCAGCCAGGGGGACAGGGGGCGATACGGCTACACCTTC. V usage is TRBV4-1 and J usage is TRBJ1-2; the match to TRBD1 covers 12 bases. The CDR3 contains 15 residues. Germline CDR1 reads MGHRA; CDR2 reads YSYEKL. Germline trimming cut 3 bases from V and 8 bases from J; bases unmatched to any gene: 7.

Sample share makes this clone medium-sized. The chain employs TRBV4-1 and TRBJ2-1; the match to TRBD2 covers 9 bases. V was pared by 0 bases and J by 7 bases, with 10 bases of the junction left unmatched. The CDR3 is made up of 17 amino acids. CDR1 is MGHRA and CDR2 is YSYEKL in the germline V gene. This CDR3 reads CASSQERPAGGRNEQFF. The CDR3 DNA is TGCGCCAGCAGCCAAGAACGACCAGCGGGAGGTAGAAATGAGCAGTTCTTC.

The J gene is TRBJ2-7, the V gene TRBV6-8; D is tentatively TRBD1 or TRBD2 (5 bases each). CDR3 length: 14 amino acids. Trimming stripped 4 bases from V and 2 bases from J, with 12 bases between. Per the germline V gene, CDR1 is MNHGY and CDR2 is SAAAGT. The CDR3 loop is CASSSGPTPYEQYF. The CDR3 bases are TGTGCCAGCAGTTCGGGACCGACCCCCTACGAGCAGTACTTC.

The J gene is TRBJ2-1, the V gene TRBV29-1; D remains unclear. The CDR3 totals 14 residues. Trimming took off 5 bases at V and 0 bases at J, with 11 bases between the two ends. Looked up from germline, CDR1 is SQVTM and CDR2 is ANQGSEA. Here the CDR3 reads CSVYRSFSYNEQFF. CDR3 nucleotide sequence: TGCAGCGTTTATCGATCATTCTCCTACAATGAGCAGTTCTTC.

This clone has more than one count but fewer than ten. The chain couples TRBV9 to TRBJ2-5; TRBD2 matches 10 bases. V lost 4 bases to trimming and J lost 1 base; unmatched junction nucleotides: 10. CDR3 length: 17 residues. CDR1 is SGDLS, CDR2 YYNGEE, per germline. The CDR3 DNA is TGTGCCAGCAGCCTGGGAAATAGCGGGAGGTCCCAAGAGACCCAGTACTTC. This translates into CASSLGNSGRSQETQYF. Full variable domain (rest looked up from reference TRBV9 and TRBJ2-5): DSGVTQTPKHLITATGQRVTLRCSPRSGDLSVYWYQQSLDQGLQFLIQYYNGEERAKGNILERFSAQQFPDLHSELNLSSLELGDSALYFCASSLGNSGRSQETQYFGPGTRLLVL.

This chain uses TRBV6-8 with TRBJ2-3; D could derive from TRBD1 or TRBD2 (6 bases each). The length of the CDR3 is 12 residues. Per germline, CDR1 MNHGY and CDR2 SAAAGT. V was pared by 11 bases and J by 4 bases, with 13 bases between. CDR3: CAVRGGSDTQYF. The CDR3, as DNA: TGTGCCGTCAGAGGGGGGTCAGATACGCAGTATTTT.

The V gene is TRBV6-8, the J gene TRBJ1-2; D is unresolved. CDR3 length: 15 amino acids. Germline CDR1 and CDR2: MNHGY and SAAAGT. The V and J ends lost 6 bases and 1 base respectively, with 15 bases between them. The CDR3 region is CASRGYSALNYGYTF. CDR3 nucleotides: TGTGCCAGCAGGGGCTATTCAGCGCTTAACTATGGCTACACCTTC.

This rearrangement joins TRBV11-3 to TRBJ2-3, with 13 bases identical to TRBD2. J gave up 7 bases and V 5 bases, and 12 bases lay outside the gene matches. CDR3 size: 17 residues. CDR1 SGHNT and CDR2 YENEEA come from the germline V gene. CDR3 in DNA: TGTGCCAGCAGCCCTCTTGGGACTAGCGGGGCACAGAATACGCAGTATTTT. This translates into CASSPLGTSGAQNTQYF. The full variable domain, in which reference TRBV11-3 and TRBJ2-3 provide the parts outside the CDR3, is EAGVVQSPRYKIIEKKQPVAFWCNPISGHNTLYWYLQNLGQGPELLIRYENEEAVDDSQLPKDRFSAERLKGVDSTLKIQPAELGDSAVYLCASSPLGTSGAQNTQYFGPGTRLTVL.

The V and J genes are TRBV6-8 and TRBJ2-5; no firm D call. This CDR3 is built from 13 residues. Between the trimmed V and J ends, which lost 2 bases and 5 bases, there was a span of 9 bases. The germline gives CDR1 MNHGY, CDR2 SAAAGT. The CDR3 loop is CASSYMKGETQYF. CDR3 nucleotides: TGTGCCAGCAGTTACATGAAAGGCGAGACCCAGTACTTC.

This clone was picked up a small number of times. The chain uses TRBV7-6 and TRBJ2-3, with 7 positions matching TRBD2. Trimming took 3 bases from V and 5 from J; bases not matched to a gene: 8. This CDR3 has 15 residues. Germline CDR1 SGHVS, CDR2 FNYEAQ. CDR3 sequence (DNA): TGTGCCAGCAGCTTGGGTGCGGGGGTGGTAGATACGCAGTATTTT. Its protein product is CASSLGAGVVDTQYF.

The V and J genes are TRBV19 and TRBJ2-5, with D unresolved. V was pared by 4 bases and J by 5 bases, with 17 bases between. Germline V gene data show CDR1 as LNHDA and CDR2 as SQIVND (reference sequence). This CDR3 spans 15 amino acids. The CDR3 coding sequence is TGTGCCAGTAGTACCCTGGACCCACGGCGGGAGACCCAGTACTTC. Its protein product is CASSTLDPRRETQYF.